Sequencing of this T cell receptor (beta chain) was carried out in a study of graft-versus-host responses after intestinal transplantation. As for the study in general: Every one of the recipients received anti-thymocyte globulin induction and afterwards took tacrolimus and steroids for roughly three years.

Study-wide findings and caveats: GvH clones were found in recipient marrow; some appeared first in ileum or blood.

The germline V gene has CDR1 MRHNA and CDR2 SNTAGT. The V gene end was trimmed by 4 bases and the J gene end by 4 bases; junction bases not matched to a gene: 0. CDR3 size: 14 residues. Concerning this clone: Its matching antigen is unknown.

Profiled with immunoSEQ multiplex PCR; TCRdb holds only in-frame clones, not every one. The sample shows about 9,800 clones, around nine tenths of them seen only once. The chain combines TRBV6-4 with TRBJ2-3, with 12 bases fitting TRBD2. This sequence originates from a human patient who received an intestinal transplant, so some T cells may come from the graft donor. The material sequenced was PBMCs, taken roughly 46 days after intestinal transplant. This chain's CDR3 is CASSGTSGADTQYF. In DNA form, the CDR3 reads TGTGCCAGCAGTGGGACTAGCGGGGCAGATACGCAGTATTTT.